This TCR beta chain was recovered during a study of PD-1 blockade in mismatch repair-deficient tumors. General observations from the study: Tumor-resident clones, often undetectable pretreatment in blood, expanded then contracted after pembrolizumab.

All patients were mismatch repair deficient, assessed by either PCR or immunohistochemistry. Three pembrolizumab responders had their TCRs sequenced. Germline V gene data show CDR1 as MDHEN and CDR2 as SYDVKM. V gave up 4 bases and J gave up 0 bases, with 8 bases separating them. The CDR3 extends over 14 amino acids. As concerns this clone: Its antigen is not known.

Assay used: immunoSEQ multiplex PCR; TCRdb lists only in-frame clones, some missing. The data show 30,000 to 45,000 clones, approximately 83% seen once. Source: PBMCs, taken about 40 weeks after starting pembrolizumab. This chain uses TRBV28 with TRBJ2-3; D is perhaps TRBD2 (5 bases). This clonotype was obtained from an adult with mismatch repair-deficient cancer. The CDR3 loop reads CASSYEGSTDTQYF. CDR3 nucleotide sequence: TGTGCCAGCAGTTACGAGGGCAGCACAGATACGCAGTATTTT. The full variable domain, with the rest looked up from reference TRBV28 and TRBJ2-3, is DVKVTQSSRYLVKRTGEKVFLECVQDMDHENMFWYRQDPGLGLRLIYFSYDVKMKEKGDIPEGYSVSREKKERFSLILESASTNQTSMYLCASSYEGSTDTQYFGPGTRLTVL.